The 3 T cell receptor beta chains in this list originate from one sample, sequenced in a study of shared clonotypes between healthy human individuals. The repertoire was sequenced with immunoSEQ multiplex PCR; TCRdb's copy has only in-frame clones and lacks some. Here the sample spans hundreds of thousands of clones, 75% to 85% being singletons. The material sequenced was PBMCs. The receptors here all came from a woman in her forties in good health. Some clones in this sample may be carry-over from other donors' samples.

This chain connects TRBV14 to TRBJ1-4, with 8 bases aligning to TRBD1. Germline V gene sequence: CDR1 SGHDN, CDR2 FVKESK. The CDR3 totals 15 residues. The V and J ends lost 3 bases and 5 bases, in that order; junction bases with no gene match: 5. The CDR3 region is CASSHRDRWNEKLFF. CDR3 coding DNA: TGTGCCAGCAGCCACCGGGACAGGTGGAATGAAAAACTGTTTTTT.

This clone was recorded a few times. The chain recombines TRBV7-3 with TRBJ2-3; D unresolved. Trimming removed 2 bases at V and 0 bases at J, with 3 bases between. The CDR3 is 13 amino acids. Germline assignment: CDR1 SGHTA and CDR2 FQGTGA. CDR3 residues: CASSLASTDTQYF. The DNA for the CDR3 is TGTGCCAGCAGCTTAGCTAGCACAGATACGCAGTATTTT.

This clone appeared once. The chain couples TRBV10-3 to TRBJ2-3; the D gene is possibly TRBD1 (6 bases). V gave up 3 bases and J gave up 1 base, with 11 bases separating them. The CDR3 has 15 residues. Germline assignment: CDR1 ENHRY and CDR2 SYGVKD. For the CDR3, the DNA is TGTGCCATCAGTGATTCCCCAGGGGGCACAGATACGCAGTATTTT. Amino acids: CAISDSPGGTDTQYF.